This T cell receptor (beta chain) was observed in a study of blood T cell repertoires in COVID-19. Study-wide context: Italy, Spain and the United States were the sources of the convalescent and acute COVID-19 samples. PBMCs, B-cell-depleted T cells, or T cells were the source of the cDNA or gDNA that made up the material.

In the authors' methods: The assay estimated nucleated cells by amplifying reference gene primers. TCRdb keeps only in-frame clones here, not all; method: immunoSEQ multiplex PCR. V and J calls and clone size come straight from that table; D and trimming were deduced from the DNA. The sample carries 250,000 to 400,000 clones, roughly 88% recorded once. Seattle patients were enrolled while actively infected and followed longitudinally. Sample: peripheral blood. The receptor was isolated from a woman aged 25 to 39 with COVID-19, enrolled during active disease.

This CDR3 reads CASSFPGLAGGDPDTQYF. In DNA, the CDR3 is TGTGCCAGCAGCTTCCCGGGACTAGCGGGGGGGGATCCAGATACGCAGTATTTT. J is TRBJ2-3 and V is TRBV5-6, with 16 nucleotides matching TRBD2. V lost 2 bases, J lost 4 bases, and 7 bases stayed unmatched. The CDR3 has 18 amino acids. Germline CDR1 and CDR2: SGHDT and YYEEEE.